The 20 T cell receptor beta chains listed next were all sequenced from one sample in a study of vaccination and CD4 T cells after COVID-19. Antigens for these TCRs are unknown. Treatment in this sample: roughly 11-day PBMC culture with coronavirus spike peptide pools or control peptides (ViraFEST assay). The Oncomine TCR Beta short-read assay was applied to DNA of cultured CD4+ T cells. MiXCR was run by TCRdb on the PCR reads, yielding one entry per CDR3 protein. In the table there are 15,000 to 20,000 distinct CDR3 sequences, about three quarters of which are singletons. The sample consisted of CD4+ T cells from blood, cultured in vitro, taken after SARS-CoV-2 vaccination. Receptor source: a human donor who received a COVID-19 vaccine.

The chain recombines TRBV7-9 with TRBJ1-1; no clear D gene. The CDR3 has 15 residues. V lost 5 bases and J 1 base, leaving 14 bases between the germline ends. The germline V gene encodes CDR1 SEHNR and CDR2 FQNEAQ (reference sequence). The CDR3 is CASSHPLGRNTEAFF. The CDR3 nucleotides read TGTGCCAGCAGCCACCCATTAGGCAGGAACACTGAAGCTTTCTTT.

The chain has TRBV14 and TRBJ1-6, with a tentative D call TRBD1 (5 bases). The CDR3 loop spans 13 amino acids. Germline V gene sequence: CDR1 SGHDN, CDR2 FVKESK. Trimming shortened V by 8 bases and J by 7 bases, and 12 bases separated the two germline ends. CDR3 loop: CASGRDANSPLHF. CDR3 in DNA: TGTGCCAGCGGGCGGGACGCCAATTCACCCCTCCACTTT.

V and J are TRBV6-1 and TRBJ1-1; D gene unclear. V lost 8 bases to trimming and J lost 0 bases, with 16 bases between them. Per germline, CDR1 MNHNS and CDR2 SASEGT. This CDR3 is 15 amino acids long. CDR3 sequence: CASAVEPLMNTEAFF. The CDR3 region has the DNA TGTGCCAGCGCGGTGGAGCCATTGATGAACACTGAAGCTTTCTTT.

This chain connects TRBV19 to TRBJ2-1; D possibly corresponds to TRBD1 (5 bases). The length of the CDR3 is 13 residues. Trimming stripped 0 bases from V and 11 bases from J, with 11 bases between. Germline V CDR1 and CDR2: LNHDA, SQIVND (reference sequence). The CDR3 region has the DNA TGTGCCAGTAGTATAGACCAGGGAAGGAAGCAGTTCTTC. It translates to CASSIDQGRKQFF.

This rearrangement joins TRBV12-3 or TRBV12-4 to TRBJ1-2; tentative D call: TRBD1 (5 bases). The V end was cut by 5 bases, the J end by 4 bases, with 14 bases between. This CDR3 contains 14 residues. Here the CDR3 reads CASSPARGVYGYTF. As DNA, the CDR3 is TGTGCCAGCAGTCCAGCTAGAGGGGTCTATGGCTACACCTTC.

This chain joins TRBV6-5 and TRBJ1-5, with 9 positions matching TRBD1. The V gene's germline CDR1 is MNHEY and CDR2 SVGAGI. This CDR3 spans 14 amino acids. Trimming cost V 4 bases and J 5 bases; bases outside gene matches: 3. The CDR3 nucleotides are TGTGCCAGCAGTTTTGGGGACAGGGATCAGCCCCAGCATTTT. Protein sequence: CASSFGDRDQPQHF.

DNA for the CDR3: TGTGCCAGCAGTAACGACAGGATGGGCACTGAAGCTTTCTTT. Its protein is CASSNDRMGTEAFF. The genes are TRBV6-1 and TRBJ1-1; D possibly corresponds to TRBD1 (6 bases). The CDR3 loop spans 14 amino acids. V was cut by 5 bases and J by 4 bases, with 14 bases left in between. Germline values: CDR1 MNHNS, CDR2 SASEGT.

The V and J genes are TRBV6-5 and TRBJ2-7; D remains ambiguous. CDR3 length: 12 residues. Trimming took 2 bases from V and 0 from J, leaving 2 bases between them. The germline V gene encodes CDR1 MNHEY and CDR2 SVGAGI. CDR3 DNA: TGTGCCAGCAGTTACCGCTCCTACGAGCAGTACTTC. Protein product: CASSYRSYEQYF.

The V and J genes are TRBV11-3 and TRBJ1-6; D not certain. CDR3 size: 13 residues. Trimming shortened V by 5 bases and J by 10 bases, and 12 bases separated the two germline ends. CDR1 SGHNT and CDR2 YENEEA come from the germline V gene. CDR3 coding DNA: TGTGCCAGCAGCCGGCCGGGTGGATCACCCCTCCACTTT. This encodes CASSRPGGSPLHF. Combining the CDR3 with reference TRBV11-3 and TRBJ1-6 gives the whole variable domain EAGVVQSPRYKIIEKKQPVAFWCNPISGHNTLYWYLQNLGQGPELLIRYENEEAVDDSQLPKDRFSAERLKGVDSTLKIQPAELGDSAVYLCASSRPGGSPLHFGNGTRLTVT.

V gene TRBV11-2 combines with J gene TRBJ2-7, with TRBD1 as a possible D gene (6 bases). This CDR3 has 17 residues. CDR1 SGHAT and CDR2 FQNNGV come from the germline V gene. Trimming removed 2 bases from V and 3 bases from J, with 20 bases in between. CDR3 in amino acids: CASSLSFTGLRFYEQYF. CDR3 DNA sequence: TGTGCCAGCAGCTTATCCTTCACAGGGTTGAGGTTCTACGAGCAGTACTTC.

This chain joins TRBV24-1 and TRBJ1-5; TRBD1 might be the D (5 bases). Germline V lookup: CDR1 KGHDR, CDR2 SFDVKD. This CDR3 has 16 amino acids. V lost 4 bases and J 2 bases, leaving 14 bases between the germline ends. CDR3 coding DNA: TGTGCCACCAGTGACAGACAGTTCTCGGGCAATCAGCCCCAGCATTTT. Its translation is CATSDRQFSGNQPQHF.

This rearrangement joins TRBV7-6 to TRBJ2-5, with D possibly being TRBD2 (5 bases). Trimming stripped 5 bases from V and 2 bases from J, with 12 bases between. Germline lookup yields CDR1 SGHVS and CDR2 FNYEAQ. The CDR3 sequence is 14 residues long. This chain's CDR3 is CASSLSAGQETQYF. Written as DNA, the CDR3 is TGTGCCAGCAGCCTAAGTGCGGGTCAAGAGACCCAGTACTTC.

This sequence joins TRBV11-3 and TRBJ1-1; a possible D gene is TRBD1 (6 bases). Germline-derived CDR1 and CDR2 are SGHNT and YENEEA. There are 15 residues in the CDR3. V was cut by 1 base and J by 7 bases, with 16 bases left in between. In DNA form, the CDR3 reads TGTGCCAGCAGCTTAGGGGGACTGGGGGCCATTGAAGCTTTCTTT. Its translation: CASSLGGLGAIEAFF.

Only a few counts were recorded for this clonotype. V is TRBV7-9 and J is TRBJ2-2, with D perhaps matching TRBD2 (6 bases). This CDR3 is built from 16 residues. The V and J ends lost 5 bases and 6 bases respectively, with 19 bases between them. Germline V gives CDR1 SEHNR, CDR2 FQNEAQ (reference sequence). The CDR3 sequence: CASSAGTSSRAGELFF. In nucleotides, the CDR3 is TGTGCCAGCAGCGCCGGGACTTCCTCCCGTGCCGGGGAGCTGTTTTTT.

The CDR3 bases are TGTGCCAGCAGTGACCCTGACAGGGGGAGCACAGATACGCAGTATTTT. Its protein is CASSDPDRGSTDTQYF. The V and J genes are TRBV2 and TRBJ2-3; 9 bases fit TRBD1. CDR1 and CDR2 from the germline V gene are SNHLY and FYNNEI. The CDR3 is 16 residues long. V was pared by 3 bases and J by 0 bases, with 4 bases of the junction left unmatched.

DNA for the CDR3: TGTGCCAGCAGTCTTATACTAGCGGGGGTGGAGACCCAGTACTTC. This codes for CASSLILAGVETQYF. The genes are TRBV6-1 and TRBJ2-5; 11 positions agree with TRBD2. The CDR3 spans 15 residues. The germline CDR1 and CDR2 sequences are MNHNS and SASEGT. V lost 5 bases to trimming and J lost 5 bases; unmatched junction nucleotides: 7.

The J gene is TRBJ1-5, the V gene TRBV20-1; the D gene is possibly TRBD1 (5 bases). CDR3 length: 11 amino acids. Germline-derived CDR1 and CDR2 are DFQATT and SNEGSKA (reference sequence). CDR3 loop: CALGEGQPQHF. The CDR3 nucleotides read TGCGCATTAGGGGAGGGACAGCCCCAGCATTTT.

The V gene is TRBV6-1, the J gene TRBJ1-2; D is possibly TRBD1 (6 bases). Germline loops: CDR1 MNHNS, CDR2 SASEGT. V was shortened by 11 bases and J by 0 bases, with 28 bases between the two germline ends. This CDR3 comprises 18 residues. This CDR3 is CARLLNGTPTIANYGYTF. The CDR3 DNA sequence: TGTGCCCGCCTCCTCAACGGGACACCCACAATTGCTAACTATGGCTACACCTTC.

This sequence joins TRBV6-5 and TRBJ1-1; D perhaps matches TRBD1 (5 bases). V was cut by 2 bases and J by 1 base, with 8 bases left in between. This CDR3 is built from 14 residues. Per germline, CDR1 MNHEY and CDR2 SVGAGI. CDR3 residues: CASSYGTENTEAFF. CDR3 in DNA: TGTGCCAGCAGTTACGGGACGGAGAACACTGAAGCTTTCTTT.

DNA for the CDR3: TGTGCCAGCAGCTCGGACAGAGTGGTTTTCCATTTT. Amino acid sequence: CASSSDRVVFHF. The chain combines TRBV7-2 with TRBJ1-5; D might be TRBD1 (6 bases). The length of the CDR3 is 12 residues. Germline CDR1 is SGHTA and CDR2 is FQGNSA. V lost 4 bases and J lost 16, with 17 bases in between.